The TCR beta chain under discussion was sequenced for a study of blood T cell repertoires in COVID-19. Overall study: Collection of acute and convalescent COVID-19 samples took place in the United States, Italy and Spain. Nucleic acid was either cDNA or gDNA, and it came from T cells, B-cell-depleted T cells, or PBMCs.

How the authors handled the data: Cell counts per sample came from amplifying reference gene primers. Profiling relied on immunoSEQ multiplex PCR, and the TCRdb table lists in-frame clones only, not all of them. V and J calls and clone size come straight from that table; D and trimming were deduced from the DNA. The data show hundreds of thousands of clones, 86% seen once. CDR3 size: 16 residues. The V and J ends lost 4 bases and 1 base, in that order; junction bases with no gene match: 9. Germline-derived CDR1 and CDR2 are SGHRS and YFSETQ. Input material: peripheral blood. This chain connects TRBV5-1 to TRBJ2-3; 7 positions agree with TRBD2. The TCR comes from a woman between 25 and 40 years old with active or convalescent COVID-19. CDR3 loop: CASSPGGGSGTDTQYF. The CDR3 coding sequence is TGCGCCAGCAGCCCCGGGGGAGGGTCGGGCACAGATACGCAGTATTTT.